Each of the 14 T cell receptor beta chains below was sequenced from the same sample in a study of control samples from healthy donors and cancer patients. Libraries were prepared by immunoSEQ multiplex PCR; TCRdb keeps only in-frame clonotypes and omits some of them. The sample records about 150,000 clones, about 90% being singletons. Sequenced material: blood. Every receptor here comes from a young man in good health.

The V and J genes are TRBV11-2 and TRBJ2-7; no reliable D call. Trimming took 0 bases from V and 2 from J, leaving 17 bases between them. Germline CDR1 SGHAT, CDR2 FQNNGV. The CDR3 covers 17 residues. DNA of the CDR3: TGTGCCAGCAGCTTAGATCTAACGGGCTATACTCCCTACGAGCAGTACTTC. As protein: CASSLDLTGYTPYEQYF. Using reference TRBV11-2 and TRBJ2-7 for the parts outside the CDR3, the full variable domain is EAGVAQSPRYKIIEKRQSVAFWCNPISGHATLYWYQQILGQGPKLLIQFQNNGVVDDSQLPKDRFSAERLKGVDSTLKIQPAKLEDSAVYLCASSLDLTGYTPYEQYFGPGTRLTVT.

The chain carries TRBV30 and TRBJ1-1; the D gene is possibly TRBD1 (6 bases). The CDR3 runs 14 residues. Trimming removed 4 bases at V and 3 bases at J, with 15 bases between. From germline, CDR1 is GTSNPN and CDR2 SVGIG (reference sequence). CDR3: CAWTRGGGYTEAFF. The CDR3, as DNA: TGTGCCTGGACCCGAGGTGGGGGCTACACTGAAGCTTTCTTT.

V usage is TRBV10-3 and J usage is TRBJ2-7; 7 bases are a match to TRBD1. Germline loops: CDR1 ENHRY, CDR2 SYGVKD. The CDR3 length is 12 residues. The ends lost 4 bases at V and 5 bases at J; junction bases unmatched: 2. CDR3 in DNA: TGTGCCATCAGTGGACAGGGTCACGAGCAGTACTTC. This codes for CAISGQGHEQYF.

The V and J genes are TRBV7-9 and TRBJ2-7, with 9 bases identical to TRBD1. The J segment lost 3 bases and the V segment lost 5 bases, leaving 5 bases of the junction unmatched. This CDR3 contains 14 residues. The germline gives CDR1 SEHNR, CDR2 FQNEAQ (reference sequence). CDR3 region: CASSPGTGRYEQYF. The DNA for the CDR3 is TGTGCCAGCAGCCCCGGGACAGGGCGCTACGAGCAGTACTTC.

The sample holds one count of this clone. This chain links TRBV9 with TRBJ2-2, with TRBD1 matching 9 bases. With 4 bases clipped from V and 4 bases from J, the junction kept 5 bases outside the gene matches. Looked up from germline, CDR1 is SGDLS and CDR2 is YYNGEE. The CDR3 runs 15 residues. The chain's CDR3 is CASSPGTGRTGELFF. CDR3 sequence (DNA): TGTGCCAGCAGCCCAGGGACAGGGCGCACCGGGGAGCTGTTTTTT. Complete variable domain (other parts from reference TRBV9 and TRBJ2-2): DSGVTQTPKHLITATGQRVTLRCSPRSGDLSVYWYQQSLDQGLQFLIQYYNGEERAKGNILERFSAQQFPDLHSELNLSSLELGDSALYFCASSPGTGRTGELFFGEGSRLTVL.

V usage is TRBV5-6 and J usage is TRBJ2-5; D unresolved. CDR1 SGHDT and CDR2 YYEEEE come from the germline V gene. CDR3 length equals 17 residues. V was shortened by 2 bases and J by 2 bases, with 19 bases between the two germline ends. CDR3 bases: TGTGCCAGCAGCTTCGGGCTGGGGATAGGCGTACAAGAGACCCAGTACTTC. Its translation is CASSFGLGIGVQETQYF.

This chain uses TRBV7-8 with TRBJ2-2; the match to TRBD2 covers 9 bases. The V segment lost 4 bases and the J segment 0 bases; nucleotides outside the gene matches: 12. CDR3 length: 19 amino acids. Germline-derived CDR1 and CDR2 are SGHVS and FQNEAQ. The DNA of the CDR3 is TGTGCCAGCAGCTCTCCGGGACTAGCCACCAGCTCGAACACCGGGGAGCTGTTTTTT. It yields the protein CASSSPGLATSSNTGELFF.

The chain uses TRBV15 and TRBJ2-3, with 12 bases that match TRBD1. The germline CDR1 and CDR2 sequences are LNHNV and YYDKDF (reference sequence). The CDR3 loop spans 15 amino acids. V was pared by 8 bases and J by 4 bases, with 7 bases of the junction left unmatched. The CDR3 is CATLPGQGASDTQYF. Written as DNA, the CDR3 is TGTGCCACCTTGCCGGGACAGGGGGCATCAGATACGCAGTATTTT.

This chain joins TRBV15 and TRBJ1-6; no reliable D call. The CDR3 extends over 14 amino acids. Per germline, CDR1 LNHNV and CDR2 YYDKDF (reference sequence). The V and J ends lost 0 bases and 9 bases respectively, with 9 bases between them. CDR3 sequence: CATSRERDRSPLHF. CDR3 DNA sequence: TGTGCCACCAGCAGAGAGAGGGATCGTTCACCCCTCCACTTT.

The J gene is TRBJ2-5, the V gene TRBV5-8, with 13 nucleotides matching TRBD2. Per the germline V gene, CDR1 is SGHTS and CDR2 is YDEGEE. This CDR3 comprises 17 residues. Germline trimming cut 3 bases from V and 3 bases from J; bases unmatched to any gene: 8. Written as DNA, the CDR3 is TGTGCCAGCAGCTCAAAAGGACTAGCGGGGGCAGAAGAGACCCAGTACTTC. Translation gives CASSSKGLAGAEETQYF.

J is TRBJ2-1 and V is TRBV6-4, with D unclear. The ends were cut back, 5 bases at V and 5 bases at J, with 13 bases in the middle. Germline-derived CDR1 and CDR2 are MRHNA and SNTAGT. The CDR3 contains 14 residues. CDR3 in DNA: TGTGCCAGCAGTCCCGACGGAACAAACAATGAGCAGTTCTTC. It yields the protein CASSPDGTNNEQFF.

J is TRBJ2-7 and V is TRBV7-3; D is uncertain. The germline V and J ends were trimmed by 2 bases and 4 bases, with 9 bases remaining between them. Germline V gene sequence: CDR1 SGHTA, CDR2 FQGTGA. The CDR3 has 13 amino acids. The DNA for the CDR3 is TGTGCCAGCAGCTTAGGGAATGCTTACGAGCAGTACTTC. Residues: CASSLGNAYEQYF. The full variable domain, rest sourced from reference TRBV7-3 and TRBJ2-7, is GAGVSQTPSNKVTEKGKYVELRCDPISGHTALYWYRQSLGQGPEFLIYFQGTGAADDSGLPNDRFFAVRPEGSVSTLKIQRTERGDSAVYLCASSLGNAYEQYFGPGTRLTVT.

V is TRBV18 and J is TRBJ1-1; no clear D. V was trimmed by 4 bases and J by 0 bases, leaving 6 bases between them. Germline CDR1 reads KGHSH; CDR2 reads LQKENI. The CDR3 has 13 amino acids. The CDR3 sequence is CASSQDMNTEAFF. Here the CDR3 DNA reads TGTGCCAGCTCACAAGACATGAACACTGAAGCTTTCTTT.

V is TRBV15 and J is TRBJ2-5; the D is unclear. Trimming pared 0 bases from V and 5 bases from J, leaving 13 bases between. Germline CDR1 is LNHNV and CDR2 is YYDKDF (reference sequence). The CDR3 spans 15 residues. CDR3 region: CATSRDALARETQYF. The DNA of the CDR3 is TGTGCCACCAGCAGAGATGCGTTAGCTAGGGAGACCCAGTACTTC. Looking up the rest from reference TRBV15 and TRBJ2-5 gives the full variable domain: DAMVIQNPRYQVTQFGKPVTLSCSQTLNHNVMYWYQQKSSQAPKLLFHYYDKDFNNEADTPDNFQSRRPNTSFCFLDIRSPGLGDTAMYLCATSRDALARETQYFGPGTRLLVL.